What follows are 4 T cell receptor beta chains derived from one specimen sequenced in a study of post-analysis software for immune sequencing data. Unique molecular identifiers featured in each of the TCR beta cDNA libraries. TCRdb re-derived calls from the PCR reads in MiXCR, one entry per CDR3 protein. This sample carries some 450,000 distinct CDR3 sequences, around 40% of them seen once, and the ten largest clones take over 10%. Whole-study results and caveats: In patients, TRBV5-6, TRBV5-1 and TRBV20-1 belonged to about five TRBV segments found more frequently than in controls.

These receptors have no identified antigens. Sequenced: blood. These receptors all come from a girl between 10 and 17 years old with multiple sclerosis.

J is TRBJ2-3 and V is TRBV20-1; 13 positions agree with TRBD2. Trimming took 2 bases from V and 5 from J; bases not matched to a gene: 7. Germline V gives CDR1 DFQATT, CDR2 SNEGSKA (reference sequence). The CDR3 extends over 16 amino acids. CDR3: CSARSGLAGAVDTQYF. CDR3 DNA: TGCAGTGCTAGATCTGGACTAGCGGGAGCCGTAGATACGCAGTATTTT.

The CDR3 DNA sequence: TGTGCCAGCAGTCTACCAAAGCGGGAGAGCCCGATGGAGACCCAGTACTTC. Translation: CASSLPKRESPMETQYF. The gene calls are TRBV28 and TRBJ2-5; 8 nucleotides align to TRBD2. Germline loops: CDR1 MDHEN, CDR2 SYDVKM. J lost 5 bases, V lost 5 bases, and 16 bases had no gene match. The CDR3 sequence is 17 residues long.

The rearrangement links TRBV28 to TRBJ2-5; D may match TRBD1 or TRBD2 (5 bases each). The CDR3 is made up of 15 amino acids. V lost 6 bases and J lost 5, with 19 bases in between. Germline V lookup: CDR1 MDHEN, CDR2 SYDVKM. DNA of the CDR3: TGTGCCAGCAGCCTGGGACCGTACGCCCCCGAGACCCAGTACTTC. Translation: CASSLGPYAPETQYF.

To note about this clonotype: An end of the junction does not agree with germline; a read error may underlie this. The chain combines TRBV12-3 or TRBV12-4 with TRBJ2-1; 9 bases align to TRBD2. The CDR3 runs to 14 residues. CDR3 loop: CASSLSGGYNGQFF. CDR3 nucleotide sequence: TGTGCCAGCAGTCTTAGCGGGGGCTACAATGGGCAGTTCTTC.